These 25 T cell receptor beta chains were all obtained from the same sample, sequenced in a study of T cell clusters in autoimmune cytopenias. TRB was amplified by touch-down multiplex PCR, primer pools A and B combined. TCRdb re-called the multiplex PCR reads and catalogs CDR3 proteins one per entry, DNA excluded. Its table lists under 8,000 distinct CDR3 sequences. Some 38,000 genome equivalents of blood DNA were amplified for TRB. These same records also appear under a second study, on T cell repertoires in aging, cancer and after chemotherapy.

Sequenced sample: peripheral blood. Receptors were obtained from a human donor in good health.

V usage is TRBV20-1 and J usage is TRBJ1-2. The CDR3 length is 12 residues. Germline CDR1 DFQATT, CDR2 SNEGSKA (reference sequence). This chain's CDR3 is CSASGRPYGYTF.

This chain links TRBV20-1 with TRBJ2-1. CDR1 DFQATT and CDR2 SNEGSKA come from the germline V gene (reference sequence). This CDR3 spans 15 amino acids. CDR3 sequence: CSARDPLAGNNEQFF.

By frequency, this clonotype registers medium-sized (0.01 to 0.1%). V usage is TRBV27 and J usage is TRBJ1-4; the D call from TCRdb, TRBD1, cannot be confirmed without DNA. This CDR3 contains 15 residues. In germline, CDR1 is MNHEY, CDR2 SMNVEV (reference sequence). CDR3 in amino acids: CASSKTGTGSEKLFF. Filled out from reference TRBV27 and TRBJ1-4, the complete variable domain reads EAQVTQNPRYLITVTGKKLTVTCSQNMNHEYMSWYRQDPGLGLRQIYYSMNVEVTDKGDVPEGYKVSRKEKRNFPLILESPSPNQTSLYFCASSKTGTGSEKLFFGSGTQLSVL.

Frequency places this clonotype as medium-sized. The chain employs TRBV12-3 or TRBV12-4 and TRBJ2-3; TCRdb calls TRBD2, which cannot be checked without DNA. There are 16 residues in the CDR3. The CDR3 loop reads CASTSGLAGGQDTQYF.

This chain uses TRBV24-1 with TRBJ2-5; checking the TCRdb D call of TRBD1 is not possible without DNA. Germline lookup yields CDR1 KGHDR and CDR2 SFDVKD. The CDR3 spans 14 residues. The CDR3 spells CATSGPPLQETQYF.

V usage is TRBV7-2 and J usage is TRBJ2-5; TCRdb indicates TRBD2, and absent DNA this call remains unverified. Germline CDR1 is SGHTA and CDR2 is FQGNSA. This CDR3 has 14 residues. The CDR3 protein is CASSLEGPPETQYF.

J is TRBJ1-5 and V is TRBV24-1. Germline CDR1 and CDR2: KGHDR and SFDVKD. CDR3 length: 12 residues. Here the CDR3 reads CATSDTTQPQHF.

This chain's CDR3 is CASSLDLEGGGTEAFF. The rearrangement links TRBV11-2 to TRBJ1-1. The germline gives CDR1 SGHAT, CDR2 FQNNGV. The CDR3 sequence is 16 residues long.

The rearrangement uses TRBV7-9 and TRBJ1-5. CDR3 size: 14 residues. Looked up from germline, CDR1 is SEHNR and CDR2 is FQNEAQ (reference sequence). The CDR3 loop reads CASSSSNSNQPQHF.

The chain couples TRBV6-2 or TRBV6-3 to TRBJ1-5. This CDR3 has 15 residues. Germline CDR1 MNHEY, CDR2 SVGEGT. The chain's CDR3 is CASSRILGSNQPQHF.

This chain links TRBV27 with TRBJ2-4; absent DNA, TCRdb's TRBD1 call cannot be checked. CDR3 size: 14 residues. Germline values: CDR1 MNHEY, CDR2 SMNVEV (reference sequence). CDR3 protein: CASSLTGGGNIQYF.

This sequence joins TRBV19 and TRBJ2-1; the D call of TRBD2 rests on TCRdb alone, since no DNA is present to check it. Germline V CDR1 and CDR2: LNHDA, SQIVND (reference sequence). The CDR3 is made up of 14 amino acids. The CDR3 sequence is CASSISSGGNEQFF.

The chain joins TRBV12-3 or TRBV12-4 to TRBJ1-5; checking the TCRdb D call of TRBD1 is not possible without DNA. This CDR3 region has 14 residues. CDR3 sequence: CATLRGGGNQPQHF.

The V gene is TRBV7-2, the J gene TRBJ2-7; TCRdb names TRBD2, which stays unverified in the absence of DNA. The CDR3 is made up of 15 amino acids. Germline V lookup: CDR1 SGHTA, CDR2 FQGNSA. The CDR3 loop is CASIPLAGGRYEQYF.

The chain carries TRBV7-3 and TRBJ2-5; TCRdb reports TRBD2, a call that lacks DNA to check it against. Germline V gives CDR1 SGHTA, CDR2 FQGTGA. This CDR3 is 18 amino acids long. CDR3 sequence: CASSFDRLAGVTQETQYF.

The chain couples TRBV27 to TRBJ1-2; the TRBD1 assignment by TCRdb is unverifiable without DNA. From germline, CDR1 is MNHEY and CDR2 SMNVEV (reference sequence). This CDR3 has 15 residues. CDR3 in amino acids: CASSFGTGGLEGYTF.

This clonotype is identified as medium-sized from frequency. V is TRBV12-3 or TRBV12-4 and J is TRBJ1-6; the TCRdb call, TRBD1, lacks DNA for checking. This CDR3 is 16 amino acids long. CDR3: CASSLGQASRGSPLHF.

According to its frequency, this clonotype is medium-sized. The chain employs TRBV19 and TRBJ2-7; TCRdb proposes TRBD1, but this gene call is untestable without DNA. This CDR3 has 16 residues. The V gene's germline CDR1 is LNHDA and CDR2 SQIVND (reference sequence). CDR3 sequence reads: CASSPPRGTGHYEQYF.

This clonotype is labeled medium-sized based on frequency. The rearrangement uses TRBV18 and TRBJ2-1; the D call of TRBD1 rests on TCRdb alone, since no DNA is present to check it. Germline-derived CDR1 and CDR2 are KGHSH and LQKENI. The length of the CDR3 is 15 residues. CDR3 region: CASSPPNRGRNEQFF.

This clonotype ranks as medium-sized in terms of frequency. The chain employs TRBV5-4 and TRBJ2-3. Looked up from germline, CDR1 is SGHNT and CDR2 is YYREEE (reference sequence). The CDR3 has 12 amino acids. The CDR3 region is CASSLQLDTQYF.

The CDR3 loop reads CASNPQGTNQPQHF. V is TRBV27 and J is TRBJ1-5; TCRdb's D gene call, TRBD1, goes unchecked for lack of DNA. The CDR3 is 14 amino acids. Per germline, CDR1 MNHEY and CDR2 SMNVEV (reference sequence).

The genes are TRBV12-3 or TRBV12-4 and TRBJ2-3; TCRdb proposes TRBD1, but this gene call is untestable without DNA. The CDR3 contains 15 residues. CDR3 residues: CASSLSGGNTDTQYF.

This clonotype registers medium-sized by frequency. CDR3 residues: CASSLSIVQGRPFF. This chain uses TRBV5-5 with TRBJ2-1; the TCRdb call, TRBD1, lacks DNA for checking. Germline-derived CDR1 and CDR2 are SGHKS and YYEKEE (reference sequence). The CDR3 is 14 amino acids.

This clonotype is deemed medium-sized by its frequency. The rearrangement joins TRBV19 to TRBJ1-6. This CDR3 has 13 amino acids. Per the germline V gene, CDR1 is LNHDA and CDR2 is SQIVND (reference sequence). The CDR3 spells CASSLGNNSPLHF.

This clonotype is called medium-sized based on its frequency. The rearrangement links TRBV6-2 or TRBV6-3 to TRBJ1-2. This CDR3 comprises 11 residues. Germline values: CDR1 MNHEY, CDR2 SVGEGT. CDR3 loop: CASSYSIHYTF.